These T cell receptor beta chains were read from a single sample in a study of blood T cell repertoires in COVID-19. Only in-frame clones appear in the TCRdb table, and some are missing; sequencing was by immunoSEQ multiplex PCR. The sample holds about 200,000 clones, 75% to 90% seen once. The sequenced sample consisted of PBMCs or T cells enriched from blood (not recorded which). The receptors here all came from a woman aged 25 to 39 who had been exposed to COVID-19. CDR3s leave out the opening cysteine and the closing phenylalanine or tryptophan. Fields, in order: D gene, J gene, clone size, V gene, CDR3 protein. D genes are given only for firm matches. The listing skips clone size in some rows; elsewhere it reads once, few, many or a size class.

-	TRBJ1-1	-	TRBV9	ASSVGVVQNTEAF
TRBD2	TRBJ2-1	-	TRBV5-1	ASSSLAGGFYEQF
TRBD1	TRBJ1-2	-	TRBV3-1/TRBV3-2	ASSPRGQETHGYT
TRBD1	TRBJ2-7	once	TRBV19	ARPGQGPGEQY
-	TRBJ1-1	-	TRBV30	AWRRQDLRNTEAF
TRBD1	TRBJ1-4	-	TRBV11-2	ASSLRQGWGEKLF
-	TRBJ2-5	-	TRBV12-3/TRBV12-4	ASSFRETQY
TRBD2	TRBJ2-3	-	TRBV19	ASSILAGGDTQY
TRBD2	TRBJ2-2	once	TRBV10-3	AISGTSGGDSNTGELF
-	TRBJ1-2	-	TRBV6-5	ASSYGDGPGSYGYT
-	TRBJ1-2	-	TRBV2	ASRRDRLVNYGYT
TRBD1	TRBJ2-4	-	TRBV19	ASSRQGEENIQY
-	TRBJ1-2	-	TRBV7-9	ASSSTDPSYT
-	TRBJ2-7	-	TRBV21-1	ARPGGFYEQY
-	TRBJ2-1	-	TRBV11-2	ASSPTGLGLNEQF
-	TRBJ1-2	-	TRBV15	ATSRDLTSGGYT
-	TRBJ1-6	-	TRBV30	AWKKGPSSYNSPLH
TRBD1	TRBJ2-3	once	TRBV11-2	ASSFWTGGTDTQY
TRBD1	TRBJ1-1	-	TRBV5-1	ASSLGQGPVTEAF
TRBD2	TRBJ2-1	-	TRBV7-9	ASSPIAGSSYNEQF
TRBD1	TRBJ1-6	-	TRBV2	ASSERGQNSPLH
-	TRBJ2-1	-	TRBV5-1	ASSFGGLNEQF
-	TRBJ1-2	-	TRBV5-4	ASSLQGDTYGYT
TRBD2	TRBJ2-3	-	TRBV27	ASSFSGGRTDTQY
TRBD2	TRBJ2-5	-	TRBV6-5	ASSSAAGGRETQY
-	TRBJ2-2	-	TRBV5-8	ASSPRGLGTGELF